This TCR beta chain comes out of a study of monozygotic twins with inflammatory bowel disease. TCRdb reprocessed the 5' RACE reads and keeps a single row for each CDR3 protein, giving no DNA. This table holds about 210,000 distinct CDR3 sequences. Points on this clonotype: Its antigen is still unknown.

CDR3 length: 15 residues. Germline V gives CDR1 SGHRS, CDR2 YFSETQ. Study results and limitations: Separate T cell subtypes could not be resolved from one another.

The sample was blood. The chain has TRBV5-1 and TRBJ2-6. The source is a human donor with ulcerative colitis or Crohn's disease, or a healthy co-twin of an affected twin (not recorded which). This CDR3 reads CASSQAASGANVLTF.